This T cell receptor beta chain was profiled in a study of monozygotic twins with inflammatory bowel disease. For this clonotype: The antigen remains undetermined.

This CDR3 region has 14 residues. Germline CDR1 and CDR2: DFQATT and SNEGSKA (reference sequence). TCRdb reprocessed the 5' RACE reads and stores each CDR3 protein as one record, lacking DNA. The sample totals some 99,000 distinct CDR3 sequences. Points from the study as a whole: Individual T cell subtypes were not distinguishable.

Skipping T cell sorting, the study isolated total RNA directly from whole blood. The chain has TRBV20-1 and TRBJ1-1. This sequence originates from a human donor with ulcerative colitis or Crohn's disease, or a healthy co-twin of an affected twin (not recorded which). Sequencing input: blood. CDR3 sequence: CSARENARALGAFF.